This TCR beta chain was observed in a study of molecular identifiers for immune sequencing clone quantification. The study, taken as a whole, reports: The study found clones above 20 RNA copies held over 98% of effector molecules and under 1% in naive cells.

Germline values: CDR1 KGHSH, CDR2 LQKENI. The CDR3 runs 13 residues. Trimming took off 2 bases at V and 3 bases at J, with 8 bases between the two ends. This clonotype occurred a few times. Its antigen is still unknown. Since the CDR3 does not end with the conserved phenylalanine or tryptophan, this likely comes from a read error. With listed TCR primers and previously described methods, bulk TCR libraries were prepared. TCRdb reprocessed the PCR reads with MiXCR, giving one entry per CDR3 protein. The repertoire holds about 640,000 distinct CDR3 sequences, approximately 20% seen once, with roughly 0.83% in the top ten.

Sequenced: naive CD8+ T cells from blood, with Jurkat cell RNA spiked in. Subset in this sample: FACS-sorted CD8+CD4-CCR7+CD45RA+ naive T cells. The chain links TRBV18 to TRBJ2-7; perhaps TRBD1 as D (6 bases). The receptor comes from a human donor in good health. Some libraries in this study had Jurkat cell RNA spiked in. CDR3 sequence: CASSPGRGYEQYS. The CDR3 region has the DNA TGTGCCAGCTCACCAGGCAGGGGCTACGAGCAGTACTCC.